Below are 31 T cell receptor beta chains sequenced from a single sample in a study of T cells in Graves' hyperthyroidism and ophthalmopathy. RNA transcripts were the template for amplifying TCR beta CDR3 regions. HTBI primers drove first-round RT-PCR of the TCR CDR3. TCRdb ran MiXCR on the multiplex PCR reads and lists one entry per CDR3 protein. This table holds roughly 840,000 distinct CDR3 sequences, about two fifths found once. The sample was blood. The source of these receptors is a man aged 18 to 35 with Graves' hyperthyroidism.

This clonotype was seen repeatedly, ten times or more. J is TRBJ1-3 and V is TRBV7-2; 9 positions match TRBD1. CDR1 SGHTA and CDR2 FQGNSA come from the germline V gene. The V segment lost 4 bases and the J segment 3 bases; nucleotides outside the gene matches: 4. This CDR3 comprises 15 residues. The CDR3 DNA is TGTGCCAGCAGCTCTAACAGGGGGCTTGGAAACACCATATATTTT. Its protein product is CASSSNRGLGNTIYF.

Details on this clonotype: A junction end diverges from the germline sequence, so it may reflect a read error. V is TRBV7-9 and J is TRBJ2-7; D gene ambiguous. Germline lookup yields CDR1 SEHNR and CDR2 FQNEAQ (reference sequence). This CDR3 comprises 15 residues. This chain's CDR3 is CASSLVSRDAYEQCF. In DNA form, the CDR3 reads TGTGCCAGCAGCTTAGTATCAAGGGATGCCTACGAGCAGTGCTTC.

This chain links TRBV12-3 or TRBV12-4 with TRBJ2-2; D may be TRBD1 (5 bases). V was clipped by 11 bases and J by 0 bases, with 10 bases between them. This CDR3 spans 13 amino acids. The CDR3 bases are TGTGCCGTAGGGGCTGCGAACACCGGGGAGCTGTTTTTT. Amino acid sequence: CAVGAANTGELFF.

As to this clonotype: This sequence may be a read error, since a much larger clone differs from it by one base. The CDR3 protein is CASSATGGNYRYTF. As DNA, the CDR3 is TGTGCCAGTAGTGCAACAGGGGGAAACTATCGCTACACCTTC. The V and J genes are TRBV19 and TRBJ1-2, with 8 bases aligning to TRBD1. Germline V lookup: CDR1 LNHDA, CDR2 SQIVND (reference sequence). This CDR3 comprises 14 residues. Full variable domain (outside the CDR3, taken from reference TRBV19 and TRBJ1-2): DGGITQSPKYLFRKEGQNVTLSCEQNLNHDAMYWYRQDPGQGLRLIYYSQIVNDFQKGDIAEGYSVSREKKESFPLTVTSAQKNPTAFYLCASSATGGNYRYTFGSGTRLTVV.

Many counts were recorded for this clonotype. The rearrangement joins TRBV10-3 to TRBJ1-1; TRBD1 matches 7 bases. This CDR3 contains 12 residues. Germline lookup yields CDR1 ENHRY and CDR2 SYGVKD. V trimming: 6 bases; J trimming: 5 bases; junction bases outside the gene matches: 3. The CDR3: CAISDRETEAFF. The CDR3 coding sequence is TGTGCCATCAGCGACAGGGAGACTGAAGCTTTCTTT.

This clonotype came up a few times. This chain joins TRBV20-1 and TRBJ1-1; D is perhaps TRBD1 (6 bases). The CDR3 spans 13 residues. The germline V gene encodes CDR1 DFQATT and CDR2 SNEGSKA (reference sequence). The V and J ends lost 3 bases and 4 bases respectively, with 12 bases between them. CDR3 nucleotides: TGCAGTGCTAGCCTCCTAGGGGGCACTGAAGCTTTCTTT. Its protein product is CSASLLGGTEAFF.

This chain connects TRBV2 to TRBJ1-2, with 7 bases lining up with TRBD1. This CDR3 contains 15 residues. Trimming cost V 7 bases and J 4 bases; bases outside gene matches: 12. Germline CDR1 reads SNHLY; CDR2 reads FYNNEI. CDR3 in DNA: TGTGCCAGCACTGCGGTGGGGGGACAGCTCTATGGCTACACCTTC. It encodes CASTAVGGQLYGYTF.

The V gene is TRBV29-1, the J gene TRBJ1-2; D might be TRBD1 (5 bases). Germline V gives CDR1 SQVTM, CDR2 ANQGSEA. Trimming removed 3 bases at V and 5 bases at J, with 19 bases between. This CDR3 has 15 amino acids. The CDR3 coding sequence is TGCAGCGTTGACTCCAGGGAAACCGACCTGTATGGCTACACCTTC. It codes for CSVDSRETDLYGYTF.

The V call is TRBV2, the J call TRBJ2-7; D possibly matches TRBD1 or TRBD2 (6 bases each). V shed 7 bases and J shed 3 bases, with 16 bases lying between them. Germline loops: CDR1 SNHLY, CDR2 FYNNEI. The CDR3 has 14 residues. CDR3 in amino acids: CASMEVGGHYEQYF. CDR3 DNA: TGTGCCAGCATGGAGGTGGGGGGCCACTACGAGCAGTACTTC.

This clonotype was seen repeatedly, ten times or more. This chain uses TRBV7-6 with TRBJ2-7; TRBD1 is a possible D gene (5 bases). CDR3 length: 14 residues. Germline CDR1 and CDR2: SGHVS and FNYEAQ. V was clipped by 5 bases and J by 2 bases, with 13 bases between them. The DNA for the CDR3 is TGTGCCAGCAGCACAACCGGACACACCTACGAGCAGTACTTC. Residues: CASSTTGHTYEQYF.

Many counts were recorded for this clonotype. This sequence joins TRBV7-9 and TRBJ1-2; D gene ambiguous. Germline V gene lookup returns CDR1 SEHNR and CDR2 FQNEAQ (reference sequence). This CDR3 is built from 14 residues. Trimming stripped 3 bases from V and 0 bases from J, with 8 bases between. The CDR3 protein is CASSFGQTNYGYTF. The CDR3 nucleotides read TGTGCCAGCAGCTTCGGGCAGACTAACTATGGCTACACCTTC.

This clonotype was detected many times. The chain's CDR3 is CASSLNVGQGQPQHF. The CDR3 DNA sequence: TGTGCCAGCAGCTTGAATGTGGGGCAAGGGCAGCCCCAGCATTTT. This rearrangement joins TRBV5-8 to TRBJ1-5; the D gene is possibly TRBD1 (5 bases). This CDR3 has 15 amino acids. Per germline, CDR1 SGHTS and CDR2 YDEGEE. V was pared by 1 base and J by 7 bases, with 15 bases between.

CDR3 residues: CASSLADRLGYTF. The CDR3 coding sequence is TGCGCCAGCAGCCTTGCGGACCGTCTGGGCTACACCTTC. The chain links TRBV4-1 to TRBJ1-2; D unclear. V lost 4 bases and J 8 bases, leaving 14 bases between the germline ends. CDR1 is MGHRA and CDR2 is YSYEKL in the germline V gene. The CDR3 runs to 13 residues.

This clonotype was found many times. CDR3 sequence (DNA): TGTGCCAGCAGCTCAGCGCCCGGGACTCAGGCCAACGTCCTGACTTTC. Protein sequence: CASSSAPGTQANVLTF. The V call is TRBV7-2, the J call TRBJ2-6; D is perhaps TRBD2 (6 bases). The CDR3 is 16 residues long. Trimming took 4 bases from V and 6 from J, leaving 16 bases between them. Germline V gene data show CDR1 as SGHTA and CDR2 as FQGNSA. Full variable domain (rest looked up from reference TRBV7-2 and TRBJ2-6): GAGVSQSPSNKVTEKGKDVELRCDPISGHTALYWYRQSLGQGLEFLIYFQGNSAPDKSGLPSDRFSAERTGGSVSTLTIQRTQQEDSAVYLCASSSAPGTQANVLTFGAGSRLTVL.

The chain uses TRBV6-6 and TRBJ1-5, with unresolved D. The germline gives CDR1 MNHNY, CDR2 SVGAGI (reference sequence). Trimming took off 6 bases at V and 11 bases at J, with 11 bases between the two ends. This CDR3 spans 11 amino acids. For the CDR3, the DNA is TGTGCCAGCAGGCGGGTCGGGACCCAGCATTTT. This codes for CASRRVGTQHF.

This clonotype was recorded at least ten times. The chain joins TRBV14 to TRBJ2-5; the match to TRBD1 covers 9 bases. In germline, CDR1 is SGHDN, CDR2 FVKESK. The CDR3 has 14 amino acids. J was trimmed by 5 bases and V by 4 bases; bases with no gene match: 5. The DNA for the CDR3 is TGTGCCAGCAGCCTCCGGGACAGGGCGGAGACCCAGTACTTC. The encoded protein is CASSLRDRAETQYF.

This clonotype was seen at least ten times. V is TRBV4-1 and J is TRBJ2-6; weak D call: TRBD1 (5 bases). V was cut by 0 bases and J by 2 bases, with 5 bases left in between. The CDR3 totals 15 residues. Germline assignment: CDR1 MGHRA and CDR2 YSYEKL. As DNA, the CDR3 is TGCGCCAGCAGCCAAGAACAGGCTGGGGCCAACGTCCTGACTTTC. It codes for CASSQEQAGANVLTF.

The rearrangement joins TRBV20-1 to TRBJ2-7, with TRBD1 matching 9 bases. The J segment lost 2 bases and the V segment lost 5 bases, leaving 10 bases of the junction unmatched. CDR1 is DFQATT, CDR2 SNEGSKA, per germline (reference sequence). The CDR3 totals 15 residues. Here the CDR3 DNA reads TGCAGTGCTCCCGACCTGCGACAGGGGGCCTACGAGCAGTACTTC. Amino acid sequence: CSAPDLRQGAYEQYF.

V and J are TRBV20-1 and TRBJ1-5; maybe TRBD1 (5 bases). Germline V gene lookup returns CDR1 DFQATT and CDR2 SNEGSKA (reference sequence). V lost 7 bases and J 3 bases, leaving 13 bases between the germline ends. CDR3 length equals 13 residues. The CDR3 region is CSVGTGDNQPQHF. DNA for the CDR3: TGCAGTGTCGGGACGGGCGACAATCAGCCCCAGCATTTT.

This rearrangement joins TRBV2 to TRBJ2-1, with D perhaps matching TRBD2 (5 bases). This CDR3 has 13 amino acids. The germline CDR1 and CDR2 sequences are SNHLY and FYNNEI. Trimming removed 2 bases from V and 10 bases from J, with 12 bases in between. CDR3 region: CASSEIVEEEQFF. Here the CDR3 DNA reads TGTGCCAGCAGTGAAATAGTGGAGGAGGAGCAGTTCTTC.

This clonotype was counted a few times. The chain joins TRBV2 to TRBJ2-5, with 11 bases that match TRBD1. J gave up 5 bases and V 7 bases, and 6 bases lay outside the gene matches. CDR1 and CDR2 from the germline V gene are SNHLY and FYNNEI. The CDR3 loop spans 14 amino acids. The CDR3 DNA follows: TGTGCCAGCACCCGGACAGGGGGCGAGGAGACCCAGTACTTC. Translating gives CASTRTGGEETQYF.

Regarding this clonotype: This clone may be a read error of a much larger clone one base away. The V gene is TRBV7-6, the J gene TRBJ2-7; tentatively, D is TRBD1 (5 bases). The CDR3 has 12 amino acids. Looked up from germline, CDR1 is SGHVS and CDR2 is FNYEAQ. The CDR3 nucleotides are TGTGTCAGCAGTCACGAAAGGGGCGAGCAGTACTTC. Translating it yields CVSSHERGEQYF.

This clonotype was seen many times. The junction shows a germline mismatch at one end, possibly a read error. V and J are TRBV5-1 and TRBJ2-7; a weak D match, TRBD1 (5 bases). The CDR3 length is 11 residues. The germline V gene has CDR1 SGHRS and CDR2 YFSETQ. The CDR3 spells CASSLGDEQYF. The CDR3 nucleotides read TGTGCCAGCAGCTTAGGGGACGAGCAGTACTTC.

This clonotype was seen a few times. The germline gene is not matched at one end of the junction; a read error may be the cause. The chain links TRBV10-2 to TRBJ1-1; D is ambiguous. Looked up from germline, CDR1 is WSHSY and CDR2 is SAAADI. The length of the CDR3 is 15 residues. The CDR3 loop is CASSYSPVMNTEAFF. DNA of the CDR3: TGTGCCAGCAGTTACTCACCAGTCATGAACACTGAAGCTTTCTTT.

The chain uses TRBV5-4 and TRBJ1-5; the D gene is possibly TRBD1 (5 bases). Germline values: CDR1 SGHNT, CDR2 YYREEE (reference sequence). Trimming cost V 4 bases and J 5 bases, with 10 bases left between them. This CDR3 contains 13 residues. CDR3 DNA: TGTGCCAGCAGCCAGGGCCCAGATCAGCCCCAGCATTTT. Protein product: CASSQGPDQPQHF. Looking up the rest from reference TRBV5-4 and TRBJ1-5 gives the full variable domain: ETGVTQSPTHLIKTRGQQVTLRCSSQSGHNTVSWYQQALGQGPQFIFQYYREEENGRGNFPPRFSGLQFPNYSSELNVNALELDDSALYLCASSQGPDQPQHFGDGTRLSIL.

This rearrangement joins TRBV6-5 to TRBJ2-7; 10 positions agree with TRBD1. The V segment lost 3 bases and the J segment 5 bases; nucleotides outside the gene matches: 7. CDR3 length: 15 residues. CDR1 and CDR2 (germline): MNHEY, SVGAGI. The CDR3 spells CASSYIGTGVNEQYF. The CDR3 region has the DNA TGTGCCAGCAGTTATATTGGGACAGGGGTTAACGAGCAGTACTTC.

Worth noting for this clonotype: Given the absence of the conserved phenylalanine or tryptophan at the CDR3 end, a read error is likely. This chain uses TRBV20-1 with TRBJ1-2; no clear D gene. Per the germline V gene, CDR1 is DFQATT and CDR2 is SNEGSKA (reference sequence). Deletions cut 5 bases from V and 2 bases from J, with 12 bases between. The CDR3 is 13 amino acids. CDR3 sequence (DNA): TGCAGTGCTTGCCGGATCCCGAACTATGGCTACACCCTC. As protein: CSACRIPNYGYTL.

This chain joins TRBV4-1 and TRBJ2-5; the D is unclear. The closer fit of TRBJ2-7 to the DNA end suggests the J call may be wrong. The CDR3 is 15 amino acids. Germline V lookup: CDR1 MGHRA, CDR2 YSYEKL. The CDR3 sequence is CASSQDPGATYEQYF. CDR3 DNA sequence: TGCGCCAGCAGCCAAGACCCGGGTGCCACCTACGAGCAGTACTTC.

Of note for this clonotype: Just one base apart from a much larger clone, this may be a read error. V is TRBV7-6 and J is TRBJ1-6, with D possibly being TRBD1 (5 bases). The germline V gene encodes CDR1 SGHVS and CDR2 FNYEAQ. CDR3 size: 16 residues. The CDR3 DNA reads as TGTGCCAGCAGCTTAGGGGCGGGGCGATCGGGATCACCCCCCCACTTT. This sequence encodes CASSLGAGRSGSPPHF.

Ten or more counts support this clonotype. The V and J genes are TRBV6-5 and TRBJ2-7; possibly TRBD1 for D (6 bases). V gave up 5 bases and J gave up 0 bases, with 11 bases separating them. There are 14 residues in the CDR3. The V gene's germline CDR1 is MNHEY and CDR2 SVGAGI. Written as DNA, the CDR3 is TGTGCCAGCAGTCCAAGACAGGCCTCCTACGAGCAGTACTTC. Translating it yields CASSPRQASYEQYF.

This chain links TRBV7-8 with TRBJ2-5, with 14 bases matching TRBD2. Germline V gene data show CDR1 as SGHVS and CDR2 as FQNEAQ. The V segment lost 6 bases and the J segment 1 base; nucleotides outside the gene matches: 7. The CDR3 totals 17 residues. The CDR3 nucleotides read TGTGCCAGCAGTTACTCGGGGACTAGCGGGGGCCAAGAGACCCAGTACTTC. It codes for CASSYSGTSGGQETQYF.